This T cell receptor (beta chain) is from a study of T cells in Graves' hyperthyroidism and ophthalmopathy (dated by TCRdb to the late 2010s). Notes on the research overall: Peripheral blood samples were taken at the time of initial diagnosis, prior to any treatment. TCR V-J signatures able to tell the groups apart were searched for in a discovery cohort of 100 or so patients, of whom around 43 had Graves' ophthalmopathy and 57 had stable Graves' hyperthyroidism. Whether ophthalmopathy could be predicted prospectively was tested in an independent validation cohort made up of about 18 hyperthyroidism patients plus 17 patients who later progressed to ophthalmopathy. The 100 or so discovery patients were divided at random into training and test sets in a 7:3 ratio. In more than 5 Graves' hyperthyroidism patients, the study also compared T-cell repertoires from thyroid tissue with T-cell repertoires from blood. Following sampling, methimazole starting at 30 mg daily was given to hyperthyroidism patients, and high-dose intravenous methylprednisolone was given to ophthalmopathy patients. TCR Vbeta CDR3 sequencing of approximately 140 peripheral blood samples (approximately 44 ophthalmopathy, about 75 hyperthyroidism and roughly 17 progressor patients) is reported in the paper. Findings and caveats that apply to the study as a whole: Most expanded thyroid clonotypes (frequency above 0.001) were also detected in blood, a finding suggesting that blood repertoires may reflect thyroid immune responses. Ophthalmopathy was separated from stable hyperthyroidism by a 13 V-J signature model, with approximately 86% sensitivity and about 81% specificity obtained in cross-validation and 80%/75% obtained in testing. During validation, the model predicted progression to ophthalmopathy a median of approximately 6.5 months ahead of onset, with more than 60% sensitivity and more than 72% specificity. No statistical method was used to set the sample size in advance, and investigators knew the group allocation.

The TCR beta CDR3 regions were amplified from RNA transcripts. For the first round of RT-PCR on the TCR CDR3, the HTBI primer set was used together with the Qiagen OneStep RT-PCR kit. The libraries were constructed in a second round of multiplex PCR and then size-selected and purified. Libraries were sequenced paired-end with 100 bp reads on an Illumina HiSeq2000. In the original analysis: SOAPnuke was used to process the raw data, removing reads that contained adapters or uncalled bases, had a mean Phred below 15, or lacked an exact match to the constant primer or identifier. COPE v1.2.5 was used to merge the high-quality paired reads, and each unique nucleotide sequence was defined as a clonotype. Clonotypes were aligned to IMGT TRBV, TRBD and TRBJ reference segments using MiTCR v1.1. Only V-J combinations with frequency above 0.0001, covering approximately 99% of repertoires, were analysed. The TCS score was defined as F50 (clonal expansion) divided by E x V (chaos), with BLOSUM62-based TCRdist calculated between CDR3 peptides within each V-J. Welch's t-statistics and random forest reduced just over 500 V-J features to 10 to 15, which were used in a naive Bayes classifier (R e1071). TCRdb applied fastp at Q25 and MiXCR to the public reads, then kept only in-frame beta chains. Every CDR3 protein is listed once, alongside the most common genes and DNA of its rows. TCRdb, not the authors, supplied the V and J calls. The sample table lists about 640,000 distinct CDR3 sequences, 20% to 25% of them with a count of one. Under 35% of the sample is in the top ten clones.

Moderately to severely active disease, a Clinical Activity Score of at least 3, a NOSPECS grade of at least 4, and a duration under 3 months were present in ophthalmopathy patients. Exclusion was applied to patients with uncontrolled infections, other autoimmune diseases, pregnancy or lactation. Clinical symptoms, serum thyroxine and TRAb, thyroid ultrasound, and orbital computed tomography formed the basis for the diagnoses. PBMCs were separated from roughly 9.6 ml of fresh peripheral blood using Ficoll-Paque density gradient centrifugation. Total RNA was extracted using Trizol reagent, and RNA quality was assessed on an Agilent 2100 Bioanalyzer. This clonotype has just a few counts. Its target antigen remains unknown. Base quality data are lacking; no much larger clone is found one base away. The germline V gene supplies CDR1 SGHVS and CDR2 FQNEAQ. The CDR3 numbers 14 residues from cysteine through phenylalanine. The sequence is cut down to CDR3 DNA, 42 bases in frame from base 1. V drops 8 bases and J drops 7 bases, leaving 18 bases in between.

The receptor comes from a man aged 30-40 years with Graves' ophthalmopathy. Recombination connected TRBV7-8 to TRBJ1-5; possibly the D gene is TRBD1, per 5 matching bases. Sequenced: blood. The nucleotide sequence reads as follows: TGTGCCAGCGGACGGACATATTTGGAACAGCCCCAGCATTTT. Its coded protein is CASGRTYLEQPQHF. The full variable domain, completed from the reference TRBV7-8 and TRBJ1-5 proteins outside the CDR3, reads GAGVSQSPRYKVAKRGQDVALRCDPISGHVSLFWYQQALGQGPEFLTYFQNEAQLDKSGLPSDRFFAERPEGSVSTLKIQRTQQEDSAVYLCASGRTYLEQPQHFGDGTRLSIL.